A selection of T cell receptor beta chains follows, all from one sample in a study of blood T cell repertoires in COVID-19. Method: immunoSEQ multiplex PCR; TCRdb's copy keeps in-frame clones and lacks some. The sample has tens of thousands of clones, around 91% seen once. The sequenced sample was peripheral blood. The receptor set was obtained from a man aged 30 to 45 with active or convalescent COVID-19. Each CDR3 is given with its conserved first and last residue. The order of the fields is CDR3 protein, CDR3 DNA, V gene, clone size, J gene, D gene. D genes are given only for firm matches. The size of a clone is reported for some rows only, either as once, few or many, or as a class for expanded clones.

CASSPPGQVEQFF TGTGCCAGCAGCCCCCCCGGACAGGTTGAGCAGTTCTTC TRBV7-3 . TRBJ2-1 TRBD1
CASLGFRQGYTGELFF TGTGCCAGTCTAGGGTTCCGGCAGGGCTACACCGGGGAGCTGTTTTTT TRBV19 . TRBJ2-2 .
CASSQESRGDTQYF TGCGCCAGCAGCCAAGAAAGCAGGGGGGATACGCAGTATTTT TRBV4-1 . TRBJ2-3 TRBD1
CASKREGNQPQHF TGTGCCAGCAAACGGGAGGGCAATCAGCCCCAGCATTTT TRBV2 . TRBJ1-5 .
CASSLGTGVGTGELFF TGTGCCAGCAGTCTGGGGACAGGGGTCGGCACCGGGGAGCTGTTTTTT TRBV6-2/TRBV6-3 . TRBJ2-2 TRBD1
CASSQGFGETQYF TGTGCCAGCAGCCAGGGGTTCGGGGAGACCCAGTACTTC TRBV7-8 . TRBJ2-5 .
CASSLGTGSYNEQFF TGTGCCAGCAGCTTGGGGACAGGGTCCTACAATGAGCAGTTCTTC TRBV5-6 . TRBJ2-1 TRBD1
CASSSFGTGVANEKLFF TGTGCCAGCAGCTCGTTTGGGACAGGGGTGGCTAATGAAAAACTGTTTTTT TRBV7-2 . TRBJ1-4 TRBD1
CASSHRGPYQNIQYF TGTGCCAGCAGCCATCGCGGTCCATACCAGAACATTCAGTACTTC TRBV3-1/TRBV3-2 once TRBJ2-4 .
CSVERQGGELFF TGCAGCGTTGAACGGCAGGGCGGGGAGCTGTTTTTT TRBV29-1 . TRBJ2-2 .
CASIVRDRGLGELFF TGTGCCAGCATCGTAAGGGACAGGGGGCTTGGGGAGCTGTTTTTT TRBV6-6 . TRBJ2-2 TRBD1
CASTSGPLVETQYF TGTGCCAGTACTAGCGGGCCCCTCGTTGAGACCCAGTACTTC TRBV2 . TRBJ2-5 TRBD2
CASSLEHQVYNEQFF TGTGCCAGCAGCTTAGAACACCAGGTATACAATGAGCAGTTCTTC TRBV11-3 . TRBJ2-1 .
CASSGQTWSTEAFF TGTGCCAGTAGCGGACAAACCTGGAGCACTGAAGCTTTCTTT TRBV19 . TRBJ1-1 .
CASRNRADYGYTF TGTGCCAGCAGAAACAGGGCGGACTATGGCTACACCTTC TRBV6-5 . TRBJ1-2 .
CASSLWRGETQYF TGTGCCAGCAGTCTCTGGAGGGGAGAGACCCAGTACTTC TRBV27 . TRBJ2-5 .
CASSLLGGATDTQYF TGTGCCAGCAGCTTACTCGGGGGGGCAACAGATACGCAGTATTTT TRBV7-8 . TRBJ2-3 TRBD2
CASSYRQGRFGNTIYF TGTGCCAGCAGCTACCGACAGGGAAGGTTTGGAAACACCATATATTTT TRBV7-9 . TRBJ1-3 TRBD1
CASNRDRGRQEQYF TGTGCCAGCAACCGGGACAGGGGCCGTCAAGAGCAGTACTTC TRBV6-5 . TRBJ2-7 TRBD1
CASSASRDRVGEQYF TGTGCCAGCAGCGCCTCTAGGGACAGGGTAGGCGAGCAGTACTTC TRBV11-2 . TRBJ2-7 TRBD1
CASSREGGELFF TGTGCCAGCAGTCGGGAGGGCGGGGAGCTGTTTTTT TRBV6-6 . TRBJ2-2 TRBD2
CASSLVFSSYNEQFF TGTGCCAGCAGCTTAGTATTCAGCTCCTACAATGAGCAGTTCTTC TRBV7-7 . TRBJ2-1 .
CASKGQADYTF TGTGCCAGTAAAGGCCAAGCGGACTACACCTTC TRBV19 . TRBJ1-2 .
CASKPTSGRSKTQYF TGTGCCAGTAAACCGACTAGCGGGAGGTCTAAGACCCAGTACTTC TRBV19 . TRBJ2-5 TRBD2
CASSPGGYEAFF TGTGCCAGCAGCCCTGGAGGCTATGAAGCTTTCTTT TRBV14 . TRBJ1-1 .
CASSSDRYGYTF TGTGCCAGCAGCTCGGACAGATATGGCTACACCTTC TRBV11-2 . TRBJ1-2 .
CASSLVPQGASTGELFF TGTGCCAGCAGCTTAGTTCCTCAGGGGGCCTCCACCGGGGAGCTGTTTTTT TRBV7-6 once TRBJ2-2 TRBD1
CASSFRGDWTNYGYTF TGTGCCAGCAGCTTCAGGGGAGATTGGACCAACTATGGCTACACCTTC TRBV11-2 . TRBJ1-2 .
CASSQVWVTVSDEQYF TGCGCCAGCAGCCAAGTATGGGTGACAGTTTCTGACGAGCAGTACTTC TRBV4-1 . TRBJ2-7 .
CATRSSLGPEQFF TGTGCCACCAGATCTTCGTTGGGCCCCGAGCAGTTCTTC TRBV24-1 few TRBJ2-1 .
CASSLARPEETQYF TGTGCCAGCAGCTTGGCTAGACCGGAAGAGACCCAGTACTTC TRBV5-5 . TRBJ2-5 .
CASSPLRTGGARAYGYTF TGTGCCAGCAGCCCTCTCCGGACAGGGGGCGCACGGGCCTATGGCTACACCTTC TRBV6-2/TRBV6-3 . TRBJ1-2 TRBD1
CASGPRMEAYEKLFF TGTGCCAGCGGCCCAAGGATGGAGGCTTATGAAAAACTGTTTTTT TRBV6-5 once TRBJ1-4 .
CATSRDASGGTDTQYF TGTGCCACCAGCAGAGACGCTAGCGGGGGCACAGATACGCAGTATTTT TRBV15 . TRBJ2-3 TRBD2
CASSISGGRYNEQFF TGTGCCAGTAGTATAAGCGGGGGGAGGTACAATGAGCAGTTCTTC TRBV19 . TRBJ2-1 TRBD2
CASNQAGGYTGELFF TGTGCCAGCAATCAGGCGGGGGGGTACACCGGGGAGCTGTTTTTT TRBV2 . TRBJ2-2 TRBD2
CASSYSGQGGNSNQPQHF TGTGCCAGCAGTTACTCCGGCCAGGGAGGGAATAGCAATCAGCCCCAGCATTTT TRBV6-2/TRBV6-3 . TRBJ1-5 .
CAISESTSGELFF TGTGCCATCAGTGAGTCCACTAGCGGGGAGCTGTTTTTT TRBV10-3 . TRBJ2-2 .
CASSKGQGRPNEKLFF TGTGCCAGCAGTAAGGGACAGGGAAGGCCTAATGAAAAACTGTTTTTT TRBV6-6 . TRBJ1-4 TRBD1
CASSRAGVRGNTIYF TGTGCCAGCAGCCGCGCCGGGGTTCGAGGAAACACCATATATTTT TRBV4-2 few TRBJ1-3 .
CASSLHGSAYEQYF TGTGCCAGCAGCTTACACGGGTCCGCCTACGAGCAGTACTTC TRBV7-9 . TRBJ2-7 .
CASTSSGNTIYF TGTGCCAGCACCTCCTCTGGAAACACCATATATTTT TRBV25-1 . TRBJ1-3 .
CASAGTENTGELFF TGTGCCAGTGCCGGGACAGAGAACACCGGGGAGCTGTTTTTT TRBV18 . TRBJ2-2 TRBD1
CASSQDRDQQNYGYTF TGTGCCAGCAGCCAGGACAGGGACCAACAAAACTATGGCTACACCTTC TRBV13 . TRBJ1-2 TRBD1
CAWSGQATRQKGNIQYF TGTGCCTGGAGTGGACAGGCGACCCGCCAAAAAGGGAACATTCAGTACTTC TRBV30 once TRBJ2-4 .
CASSELLAGAQYF TGTGCCAGCAGTGAGTTACTAGCGGGGGCGCAGTACTTC TRBV2 . TRBJ2-7 TRBD2
CASSHGGRNHNEQFF TGTGCCAGCAGCCATGGCGGGAGGAATCACAATGAGCAGTTCTTC TRBV3-1/TRBV3-2 few TRBJ2-1 TRBD2
CASRRGLAGGRDSYEQYF TGTGCCAGCAGGAGGGGTCTAGCGGGGGGTCGCGACTCCTACGAGCAGTACTTC TRBV2 . TRBJ2-7 TRBD2
CASSSGPGAFF TGTGCCAGCAGTAGCGGCCCGGGAGCTTTCTTT TRBV5-6 . TRBJ1-1 .
CASSQDLSPYGYTF TGTGCCAGCAGCCAAGATCTAAGTCCCTATGGCTACACCTTC TRBV3-1/TRBV3-2 once TRBJ1-2 .
CASSFRAETSTDTQYF TGTGCCAGCAGCTTCCGAGCGGAAACGAGCACAGATACGCAGTATTTT TRBV11-2 . TRBJ2-3 .
CASSQVQGAGYTF TGTGCCAGCAGCCAAGTACAGGGTGCTGGCTACACCTTC TRBV14 . TRBJ1-2 .
CASSESQTYGYTF TGCGCCAGCAGTGAGTCACAGACCTATGGCTACACCTTC TRBV10-2 . TRBJ1-2 .
CASSFLTGELFF TGCGCCAGCAGCTTTCTCACCGGGGAGCTGTTTTTT TRBV5-1 . TRBJ2-2 .
CASSQRDRAKLFF TGTGCCAGCAGCCAACGGGACAGGGCGAAACTGTTTTTT TRBV7-6 . TRBJ1-4 TRBD1